Following are 8 T cell receptor beta chains from one sample sequenced in a study of blood T cell repertoires in COVID-19. Measured with immunoSEQ multiplex PCR; TCRdb has only the in-frame clones, and not every one. The repertoire includes 50,000 to 75,000 clones, 81% of them detected once, and roughly 28% sits in the top ten. Material for sequencing was peripheral blood. The source of these receptors is a woman of 80 years or more with active or convalescent COVID-19.

The genes are TRBV7-3 and TRBJ1-5, with D perhaps matching TRBD1 (6 bases). The CDR3 consists of 16 residues. In germline, CDR1 is SGHTA, CDR2 FQGTGA. The V gene lost 5 bases and the J gene lost 2 bases, with 16 bases spanning the gap. The CDR3 reads CASSPQGIGGNQPQHF. The DNA of the CDR3 is TGTGCCAGCAGCCCACAGGGTATAGGGGGCAATCAGCCCCAGCATTTT.

This chain uses TRBV29-1 with TRBJ1-1; TRBD1 is a possible D gene (5 bases). This CDR3 has 14 residues. Germline-derived CDR1 and CDR2 are SQVTM and ANQGSEA. With 7 bases removed from V and 1 base from J, the gap between germline ends came to 16 bases. The CDR3 bases are TGCAGCGCTAGAGTGGGGCAGACGAACACTGAAGCTTTCTTT. Its protein is CSARVGQTNTEAFF.

The chain couples TRBV28 to TRBJ1-2, with unresolved D. V was shortened by 5 bases and J by 2 bases, with 15 bases between the two germline ends. CDR1 is MDHEN and CDR2 is SYDVKM in the germline V gene. The length of the CDR3 is 15 residues. The CDR3 coding sequence is TGTGCCAGCAGTCGGAAACCAGTGACAAACTATGGCTACACCTTC. Protein product: CASSRKPVTNYGYTF.

This clone was seen only once. The rearrangement links TRBV15 to TRBJ2-3, with TRBD2 matching over 7 bases. The CDR3 is 15 amino acids. V shed 1 base and J 6 bases; nucleotides not matched to a gene: 7. Germline loops: CDR1 LNHNV, CDR2 YYDKDF (reference sequence). CDR3 coding DNA: TGTGCCACCAGCAGAGGTGGCCGGGGGGTCGATACGCAGTATTTT. It specifies CATSRGGRGVDTQYF.

This chain connects TRBV10-3 to TRBJ2-4; 7 bases map to TRBD2. CDR1 and CDR2 from the germline V gene are ENHRY and SYGVKD. Trimming cost V 11 bases and J 1 base; bases outside gene matches: 11. CDR3 length: 15 residues. The CDR3 sequence is CAASRGREAKNIQYF. The CDR3 DNA sequence: TGTGCCGCATCTCGGGGGAGGGAGGCCAAAAACATTCAGTACTTC.

The chain carries TRBV5-1 and TRBJ2-1, with D possibly matching TRBD2 (5 bases). Germline V gives CDR1 SGHRS, CDR2 YFSETQ. This CDR3 has 14 amino acids. The V end lost 0 bases, the J end lost 7 bases, and 11 bases lay between the germline ends. CDR3 sequence (DNA): TGCGCCAGCAGCTTGGAACAACCGGGGAATGAGCAGTTCTTC. It encodes CASSLEQPGNEQFF.

The chain links TRBV4-2 to TRBJ2-3, with 7 nucleotides matching TRBD1. The junction had 6 bases not matched to a gene; V was cut back by 1 base and J by 2 bases. Germline V lookup: CDR1 LGHNA, CDR2 YNFKEQ. There are 16 residues in the CDR3. CDR3 sequence (DNA): TGTGCCAGCAGCCAAGGTGAGGGGGCAGTCACAGATACGCAGTATTTT. Amino acids: CASSQGEGAVTDTQYF.

As to this clone: At one end, the junction sequence differs from germline, possibly due to a read error. This rearrangement joins TRBV5-1 to TRBJ2-1; 11 nucleotides match TRBD1. The CDR3 consists of 14 residues. Germline CDR1 and CDR2: SGHRS and YFSETQ. CDR3 loop: CASSLGQGGDEQFF. The CDR3, as DNA: TGCGCCAGCAGTTTGGGACAGGGGGGCGATGAGCAGTTCTTC. The full variable domain, in which reference TRBV5-1 and TRBJ2-1 provide the parts outside the CDR3, is KAGVTQTPRYLIKTRGQQVTLSCSPISGHRSVSWYQQTPGQGLQFLFEYFSETQRNKGNFPGRFSGRQFSNSRSEMNVSTLELGDSALYLCASSLGQGGDEQFFGPGTRLTVL.